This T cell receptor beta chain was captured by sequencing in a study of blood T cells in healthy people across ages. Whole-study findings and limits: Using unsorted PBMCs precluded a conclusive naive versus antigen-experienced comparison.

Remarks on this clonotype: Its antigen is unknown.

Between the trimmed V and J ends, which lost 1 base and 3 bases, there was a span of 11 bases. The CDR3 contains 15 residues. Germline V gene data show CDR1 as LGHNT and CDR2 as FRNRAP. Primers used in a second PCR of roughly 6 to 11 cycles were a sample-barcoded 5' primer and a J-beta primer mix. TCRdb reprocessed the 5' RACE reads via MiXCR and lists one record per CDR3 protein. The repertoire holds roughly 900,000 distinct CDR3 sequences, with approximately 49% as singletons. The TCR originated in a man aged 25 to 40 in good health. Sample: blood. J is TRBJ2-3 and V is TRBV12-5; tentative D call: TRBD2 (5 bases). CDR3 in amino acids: CASGLEGAGTDTQYF. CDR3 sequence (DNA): TGTGCTAGTGGTTTGGAGGGAGCTGGGACAGATACGCAGTATTTT.